This T cell receptor beta chain was found in a study of cytomegalovirus exposure and HLA in healthy donors. About this clone itself: What it binds is unknown.

This CDR3 is built from 14 residues. V trimming: 7 bases; J trimming: 3 bases; junction bases outside the gene matches: 9. The germline V gene encodes CDR1 SQVTM and CDR2 ANQGSEA. Use of 60 Vbeta and 13 Jbeta primers characterized the PCR. Generated by immunoSEQ multiplex PCR, the TCRdb table keeps only in-frame clones and is missing some. Here the sample spans roughly 120,000 clones, over 75% being singletons. Study results and caveats: Across all donors, roughly uniform sequencing depth was an assumption of the presence/absence analyses.

The sample was PBMCs. This receptor was identified in a man between 25 and 39 years old in good health and CMV-seronegative. The rearrangement links TRBV29-1 to TRBJ1-1; 9 bases map to TRBD1. The CDR3 nucleotides read TGCAGCGCCGGAGAACAGGGGGCTTACACTGAAGCTTTCTTT. It encodes CSAGEQGAYTEAFF.